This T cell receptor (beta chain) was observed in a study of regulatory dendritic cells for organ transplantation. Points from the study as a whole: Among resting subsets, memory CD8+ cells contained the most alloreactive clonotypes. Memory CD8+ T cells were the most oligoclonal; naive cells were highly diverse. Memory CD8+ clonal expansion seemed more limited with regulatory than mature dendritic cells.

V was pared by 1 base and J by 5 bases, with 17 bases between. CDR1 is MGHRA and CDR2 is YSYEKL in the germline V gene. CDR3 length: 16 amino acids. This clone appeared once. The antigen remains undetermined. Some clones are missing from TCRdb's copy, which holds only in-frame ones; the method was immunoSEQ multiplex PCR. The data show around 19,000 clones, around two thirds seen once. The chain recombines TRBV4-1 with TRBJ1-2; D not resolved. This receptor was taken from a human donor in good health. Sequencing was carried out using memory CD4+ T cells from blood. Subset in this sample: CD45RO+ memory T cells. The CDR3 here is CASSQGAAQSLYGYTF. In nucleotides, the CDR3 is TGCGCCAGCAGCCAAGGAGCCGCACAGTCCCTGTATGGCTACACCTTC.